The text below deals with one T cell receptor (beta chain). Antigen: not known. The record originates from a study of T cell responses to AZD1222 COVID-19 vaccine. Produced via immunoSEQ multiplex PCR; TCRdb's table is partial and in-frame only. The sample has 150,000 or so clones; approximately 89% are singletons. General observations from the study: Repertoire collection took place solely once the T cell response had peaked. Dominant CD4 TCR responses targeted spike regions 160-218 and 743-854. Donor demographics were predominantly white British with a female majority; clonal diversity may be underestimated.

This CDR3 is 15 amino acids long. Trimming took 6 bases from V and 5 from J; bases not matched to a gene: 4. CDR1 is SNHLY and CDR2 is FYNNEI in the germline V gene. The chain has TRBV2 and TRBJ2-3; TRBD2 matches 14 bases. The sequence was obtained from an adult who received the AZD1222 COVID-19 vaccine. The sample consisted of peripheral blood, taken 28 days after the second AZD1222 dose. The CDR3 DNA follows: TGTGCCAGCAGCGTAGGACTAGCGGGGGGAGATACGCAGTATTTT. Its protein product is CASSVGLAGGDTQYF.